The next 32 T cell receptor beta chains were all read from a single sample in a study of blood T cell repertoires in COVID-19. Sequencing was performed with immunoSEQ multiplex PCR; in TCRdb, only in-frame clones are kept and a portion is missing. The sample includes roughly 100,000 clones, roughly 84% of them seen just once. The sequencing sample was made of peripheral blood. Receptors were obtained from a human donor in a cohort sampled during active COVID-19.

V is TRBV18 and J is TRBJ1-2; D is possibly TRBD1 (5 bases). The CDR3 runs 15 residues. In germline, CDR1 is KGHSH, CDR2 LQKENI. V lost 0 bases and J 3 bases, leaving 11 bases between the germline ends. The CDR3 loop is CASSPPQGSYYGYTF. The DNA for the CDR3 is TGTGCCAGCTCACCACCCCAGGGTTCTTACTATGGCTACACCTTC.

This rearrangement joins TRBV2 to TRBJ1-6; possibly TRBD1 for D (5 bases). V lost 2 bases and J lost 13, with 12 bases in between. CDR1 and CDR2 (germline): SNHLY, FYNNEI. CDR3 length equals 13 residues. The CDR3 bases are TGTGCCAGCAGTGAATCCCGACAGTACCCCCTCCACTTT. Protein product: CASSESRQYPLHF.

The V and J genes are TRBV19 and TRBJ1-2; 7 bases map to TRBD1. Looked up from germline, CDR1 is LNHDA and CDR2 is SQIVND (reference sequence). The CDR3 is 13 amino acids. Losses at the gene ends were 3 bases for V and 12 bases for J; bases not matched to a gene: 10. The CDR3 DNA follows: TGTGCCAGTAGTATGGCCGGGACAGCTGTGAACACCTTC. Translating gives CASSMAGTAVNTF.

This chain uses TRBV7-9 with TRBJ2-2; 10 nucleotides agree with TRBD2. Looked up from germline, CDR1 is SEHNR and CDR2 is FQNEAQ (reference sequence). V shed 4 bases and J 6 bases; nucleotides not matched to a gene: 11. This CDR3 spans 17 amino acids. The DNA for the CDR3 is TGTGCCAGCAGCTCGGACCGACTAGCGGGTTTAGCCGGGGAGCTGTTTTTT. This translates into CASSSDRLAGLAGELFF.

The rearrangement joins TRBV15 to TRBJ1-2; TRBD1 matches at 7 bases. Germline lookup yields CDR1 LNHNV and CDR2 YYDKDF (reference sequence). The CDR3 totals 13 residues. The junction had 10 bases not matched to a gene; V was cut back by 2 bases and J by 13 bases. CDR3 sequence reads: CATSRQGQEVPTF. The CDR3 region has the DNA TGTGCCACCAGCAGACAAGGACAGGAGGTTCCCACCTTC.

V usage is TRBV7-6 and J usage is TRBJ2-3, with 10 bases identical to TRBD2. V lost 5 bases and J lost 5; bases outside the gene matches: 7. Germline V gene lookup returns CDR1 SGHVS and CDR2 FNYEAQ. The CDR3 runs to 15 residues. CDR3 protein: CASSRSGGALDTQYF. In DNA form, the CDR3 reads TGTGCCAGCAGCCGGAGCGGGGGGGCCCTAGATACGCAGTATTTT.

V usage is TRBV20-1 and J usage is TRBJ1-1; the D is unclear. The CDR3 covers 11 residues. Germline V lookup: CDR1 DFQATT, CDR2 SNEGSKA (reference sequence). V was shortened by 1 base and J by 8 bases, with 8 bases between the two germline ends. CDR3 sequence reads: CSARGPREAFF. CDR3 in DNA: TGCAGTGCTAGAGGTCCGCGAGAAGCTTTCTTT.

This clone was counted only a few times. The chain links TRBV6-6 to TRBJ1-1, with D tentatively TRBD1 (5 bases). The CDR3 spans 12 residues. Germline V lookup: CDR1 MNHNY, CDR2 SVGAGI (reference sequence). Trimming pared 4 bases from V and 8 bases from J, leaving 11 bases between. This chain's CDR3 is CASSSWDFEAFF. For the CDR3, the DNA is TGTGCCAGCAGTTCGTGGGACTTCGAAGCTTTCTTT.

The chain uses TRBV7-7 and TRBJ2-2, with 11 bases identical to TRBD2. The CDR3 length is 15 residues. CDR1 SSHAT and CDR2 FNYEAQ come from the germline V gene (reference sequence). The J segment lost 6 bases and the V segment lost 0 bases, leaving 0 bases of the junction unmatched. The CDR3 DNA sequence: TGTGCCAGCAGCTTAGCACTAGCGGGGGCCGGGGAGCTGTTTTTT. Protein: CASSLALAGAGELFF.

This clone showed up just a few times. The chain uses TRBV19 and TRBJ1-6, with D maybe TRBD1 (5 bases). Germline CDR1 LNHDA, CDR2 SQIVND (reference sequence). CDR3 size: 15 residues. V was clipped by 2 bases and J by 0 bases, with 5 bases between them. The CDR3 reads CASSIQGSYNSPLHF. The CDR3 DNA is TGTGCCAGTAGTATACAGGGCTCCTATAATTCACCCCTCCACTTT.

V usage is TRBV3-1 (or the pseudogene TRBV3-2) and J usage is TRBJ2-3, with 10 positions matching TRBD2. Germline values: CDR1 LGHDT, CDR2 YNNKEL (reference sequence). This CDR3 spans 15 amino acids. V was pared by 4 bases and J by 4 bases, with 5 bases of the junction left unmatched. The CDR3 DNA reads TGTGCCAGCAGCCTTAGCGGGGGGCCCGCAGATACGCAGTATTTT. Translation gives CASSLSGGPADTQYF.

The chain couples TRBV6-1 to TRBJ1-3; possible D gene TRBD1, 5 bases. With 0 bases removed from V and 0 bases from J, the gap between germline ends came to 12 bases. The germline CDR1 and CDR2 sequences are MNHNS and SASEGT. CDR3 size: 17 residues. The CDR3, as DNA: TGTGCCAGCAGTGAAGCCGGGGGTCATCTCTCTGGAAACACCATATATTTT. This encodes CASSEAGGHLSGNTIYF.

This clone has a single count. Other nucleotide sequences in the sample specify the same CDR3. The J gene is TRBJ1-1, the V gene TRBV6-5; D gene ambiguous. This CDR3 spans 12 amino acids. V was trimmed by 6 bases and J by 1 base, leaving 6 bases between them. In germline, CDR1 is MNHEY, CDR2 SVGAGI. This CDR3 reads CASRRPNTEAFF. The DNA of the CDR3 is TGTGCCAGCAGGAGGCCGAACACTGAAGCTTTCTTT.

The V gene is TRBV7-3, the J gene TRBJ2-5, with 7 bases fitting TRBD1. The CDR3 loop spans 13 amino acids. Germline V gene lookup returns CDR1 SGHTA and CDR2 FQGTGA. The J segment lost 4 bases and the V segment lost 2 bases, leaving 1 base of the junction unmatched. DNA of the CDR3: TGTGCCAGCAGCTTATACAGGGGAGAGACCCAGTACTTC. The encoded protein is CASSLYRGETQYF.

The rearrangement links TRBV6-2 or TRBV6-3 to TRBJ2-7, with 11 nucleotides matching TRBD2. The V gene end was trimmed by 2 bases and the J gene end by 3 bases; junction bases not matched to a gene: 3. Germline CDR1 is MNHEY and CDR2 is SVGEGT. The CDR3 is 15 residues long. In nucleotides, the CDR3 is TGTGCCAGCAGTTACGGGACTAGCGGATTCTACGAGCAGTACTTC. Its protein is CASSYGTSGFYEQYF.

This clone has only a few counts. The chain uses TRBV5-1 and TRBJ1-5, with TRBD1 matching over 7 bases. This CDR3 has 15 residues. The germline V gene encodes CDR1 SGHRS and CDR2 YFSETQ. V lost 4 bases and J lost 1; bases outside the gene matches: 5. The CDR3 sequence: CASSITGESNQPQHF. The CDR3 bases are TGCGCCAGCAGCATTACAGGGGAGAGCAATCAGCCCCAGCATTTT.

The genes are TRBV2 and TRBJ2-7; 12 nucleotides match TRBD1. This CDR3 spans 14 amino acids. Per the germline V gene, CDR1 is SNHLY and CDR2 is FYNNEI. Losses at the gene ends were 6 bases for V and 5 bases for J; bases not matched to a gene: 5. The CDR3 region has the DNA TGTGCCAGCAGATTGGGACAGGGGGCCAACGAGCAGTACTTC. Translated, it gives CASRLGQGANEQYF.

The CDR3 nucleotides are TGTGCCAGCAGCCAACCCCTAGCGGGGGGGCAGTACGAGCAGTACTTC. Translated, it gives CASSQPLAGGQYEQYF. The chain combines TRBV11-2 with TRBJ2-7, with TRBD2 identical over 12 bases. The CDR3 totals 16 residues. The J segment lost 4 bases and the V segment lost 5 bases, leaving 9 bases of the junction unmatched. From germline, CDR1 is SGHAT and CDR2 FQNNGV.

In DNA, the CDR3 is TGTGCCAGCAGTGAATTGGCAGGGGGCAATCAGCCCCAGCATTTT. As protein: CASSELAGGNQPQHF. The V gene is TRBV2, the J gene TRBJ1-5, with a weak D call TRBD1 (6 bases). Per the germline V gene, CDR1 is SNHLY and CDR2 is FYNNEI. The CDR3 consists of 15 residues. V lost 2 bases and J 2 bases, leaving 10 bases between the germline ends.

The chain combines TRBV5-1 with TRBJ1-4; weak D call: TRBD1 (5 bases). CDR1 is SGHRS and CDR2 is YFSETQ in the germline V gene. CDR3 length: 13 amino acids. The V end was cut by 4 bases, the J end by 4 bases, with 8 bases between. This CDR3 reads CASSVDSNEKLFF. The CDR3 nucleotides read TGCGCCAGCAGCGTCGACAGTAATGAAAAACTGTTTTTT.

This clone has just one count. As DNA, the CDR3 is TGTGCCAGCAGCCCCACGACAGGGTTCGTCACTGAAGCTTTCTTT. It yields the protein CASSPTTGFVTEAFF. This chain uses TRBV7-2 with TRBJ1-1; 7 nucleotides line up with TRBD1. Germline CDR1 is SGHTA and CDR2 is FQGNSA. V shed 5 bases and J 4 bases; nucleotides not matched to a gene: 10. The CDR3 has 15 amino acids.

The chain uses TRBV10-3 and TRBJ1-5; possibly TRBD1 for D (6 bases). The CDR3 extends over 13 amino acids. Trimming shortened V by 10 bases and J by 4 bases, and 14 bases separated the two germline ends. CDR1 is ENHRY and CDR2 is SYGVKD in the germline V gene. The CDR3 DNA is TGTGCCACTGGGACAACGGGAAATCAGCCCCAGCATTTT. Residues: CATGTTGNQPQHF.

The V gene is TRBV14, the J gene TRBJ2-1; a weak D match, TRBD2 (5 bases). V was trimmed by 2 bases and J by 8 bases, leaving 16 bases between them. The germline CDR1 and CDR2 sequences are SGHDN and FVKESK. The CDR3 is 15 amino acids. The CDR3 loop reads CASSQSGWGSYEQFF. The CDR3 DNA is TGTGCCAGCAGCCAATCGGGGTGGGGTAGTTATGAGCAGTTCTTC.

The chain joins TRBV3-1 (or the pseudogene TRBV3-2) to TRBJ2-1; the match to TRBD2 covers 12 bases. With 0 bases clipped from V and 6 bases from J, the junction kept 15 bases outside the gene matches. The germline V gene encodes CDR1 LGHDT and CDR2 YNNKEL (reference sequence). The CDR3 runs 20 residues. The CDR3, as DNA: TGTGCCAGCAGCCAAGATGGGGCTAGCGGGGGGGCCAGGAGGGGCAATGAGCAGTTCTTC. The encoded protein is CASSQDGASGGARRGNEQFF.

This clone occurred a few times. The CDR3 region is CASSPAGGGQPQHF. The CDR3 DNA reads TGTGCCAGCAGCCCCGCTGGCGGAGGTCAGCCCCAGCATTTT. V gene TRBV3-1 (or the pseudogene TRBV3-2) combines with J gene TRBJ1-5; D unclear. Per germline, CDR1 LGHDT and CDR2 YNNKEL (reference sequence). The CDR3 spans 14 residues. Trimming removed 4 bases from V and 6 bases from J, with 13 bases in between.

This chain's CDR3 is CASSLEGWGGNEQFF. Written as DNA, the CDR3 is TGTGCCAGCAGCTTAGAAGGGTGGGGGGGCAATGAGCAGTTCTTC. The rearrangement uses TRBV7-2 and TRBJ2-1, with 7 bases identical to TRBD2. Germline values: CDR1 SGHTA, CDR2 FQGNSA. The CDR3 consists of 15 residues. V lost 1 base and J lost 6; bases outside the gene matches: 6.

The chain carries TRBV5-4 and TRBJ2-4, with 9 bases matching TRBD2. Germline CDR1 SGHNT, CDR2 YYREEE (reference sequence). The CDR3 consists of 14 residues. With V trimmed by 5 bases and J by 8 bases, 8 bases remained unmatched. This CDR3 is CASSPSGAVDIQYF. The CDR3 DNA follows: TGTGCCAGCAGTCCTAGCGGGGCGGTAGACATTCAGTACTTC.

The chain combines TRBV7-8 with TRBJ1-6; 7 bases align to TRBD1. CDR3 length: 15 amino acids. Germline trimming cut 4 bases from V and 8 bases from J; bases unmatched to any gene: 8. Germline CDR1 SGHVS, CDR2 FQNEAQ. The CDR3 coding sequence is TGTGCCAGCAGCTCAAGACAGGGAGAGCATTCACCCCTCCACTTT. Protein sequence: CASSSRQGEHSPLHF.

The chain uses TRBV19 and TRBJ2-2; D is undetermined. V lost 4 bases to trimming and J lost 1 base, with 10 bases between them. This CDR3 region has 15 residues. Per germline, CDR1 LNHDA and CDR2 SQIVND (reference sequence). The CDR3 nucleotides read TGTGCCAGTAGTAGGGTTAGCATGAACACCGGGGAGCTGTTTTTT. It specifies CASSRVSMNTGELFF. Full variable domain (remainder filled in from reference TRBV19 and TRBJ2-2): DGGITQSPKYLFRKEGQNVTLSCEQNLNHDAMYWYRQDPGQGLRLIYYSQIVNDFQKGDIAEGYSVSREKKESFPLTVTSAQKNPTAFYLCASSRVSMNTGELFFGEGSRLTVL.

The V call is TRBV7-2, the J call TRBJ1-1, with D tentatively TRBD1 (5 bases). The CDR3 spans 14 residues. The V and J ends lost 7 bases and 4 bases respectively, with 16 bases between them. Germline CDR1 SGHTA, CDR2 FQGNSA. The CDR3 loop is CASTSRGRSTEAFF. The CDR3 DNA follows: TGTGCCAGCACCTCGCGGGGCAGGAGCACTGAAGCTTTCTTT.

The CDR3 loop is CASRDSNSGANVLTF. The CDR3 DNA reads TGTGCCAGCAGGGACAGCAACTCTGGGGCCAACGTCCTGACTTTC. The genes are TRBV25-1 and TRBJ2-6; D possibly corresponds to TRBD1 (6 bases). Germline CDR1 MGHDK, CDR2 SYGVNS. With 6 bases removed from V and 0 bases from J, the gap between germline ends came to 9 bases. The CDR3 extends over 15 amino acids.

In this sample, this clone turned up once. The chain uses TRBV6-1 and TRBJ1-6, with D perhaps TRBD1 (6 bases). V shed 3 bases and J shed 7 bases, with 13 bases lying between them. CDR1 is MNHNS, CDR2 SASEGT, per germline. This CDR3 comprises 15 residues. Written as DNA, the CDR3 is TGTGCCAGCAGTGAGGAAGGGGGGGGGAATTCACCCCTCCACTTT. This translates into CASSEEGGGNSPLHF.